A selection of T cell receptor beta chains follows, all from one sample in a study of vaccination and CD4 T cells after COVID-19. No antigen is known for these receptors. TCRdb independently ran MiXCR on the PCR reads; one entry per CDR3 protein. The sample lists some 6,600 distinct CDR3 sequences, 37% occurring once. Sequencing was performed on CD4+ T cells from blood, cultured in vitro. These receptors came from a human donor in good health. CDR3s include the opening cysteine and the closing phenylalanine or tryptophan. D genes are given only for firm matches. Expanded clones get a size class; other rows say once, few or many, or leave the size out.

TRBJ2-2 once TRBV10-3 TRBD2 14 TGTGCCATCTCGGGGAGGGGAGACTCCGGGGAGCTGTTTTTT CAISGRGDSGELFF
TRBJ1-4 NA TRBV27 NA 15 TGTGCCAGCAGTTTCGTAGGCCCGACCGGGGAAAAACTGTTTTTT CASSFVGPTGEKLFF
TRBJ1-5 few TRBV7-2 NA 14 TGTGCCAGCAGCTTAGGGTCGGGATATCAGCCCCAGCATTTT CASSLGSGYQPQHF
TRBJ2-3 NA TRBV10-3 TRBD2 14 TGTGCCATCAGTGTGACGGGGGGGGCAGATACGCAGTATTTT CAISVTGGADTQYF
TRBJ1-2 once TRBV10-2 NA 15 TGCGCCAGCAGTGAGGGCCGGGAGCGGGGGTATGGCTACACCTTC CASSEGRERGYGYTF
TRBJ2-7 few TRBV7-2 NA 14 TGTGCCAGCAGCTTATCACCAGACTCCTACGAGCAGTACTTC CASSLSPDSYEQYF
TRBJ1-2 NA TRBV4-2 NA 13 TGTGCCAGCAGCCAAGACAGGGTTGATGGCTACACCTTC CASSQDRVDGYTF
TRBJ2-1 NA TRBV20-1 TRBD2 14 TGCAGTGTTCAACTAGCGGGGGGGTACAATGAGCAGTTCTTC CSVQLAGGYNEQFF
TRBJ1-5 NA TRBV5-1 TRBD1 15 TGCGCCAGCAGCCCCGGGACAGGGGGCCGTCAGCCCCAGCATTTT CASSPGTGGRQPQHF
TRBJ2-7 NA TRBV4-3 TRBD1 13 TGCGCCAGCAGCCCCCGGACAGGGCGCGAGCAGTACTTC CASSPRTGREQYF
TRBJ1-1 NA TRBV6-2/TRBV6-3 NA 14 TGTGCCAGCAGTTACTCGAGGGGAGGCACTGAAGCTTTCTTT CASSYSRGGTEAFF